This T cell receptor beta chain was recovered during a study of OX40 agonist ivuxolimab in advanced cancers. This CDR3 contains 13 residues. The germline gives CDR1 GTSNPN, CDR2 SVGIG (reference sequence). The ends were cut back, 2 bases at V and 2 bases at J, with 10 bases in the middle. Here immunoSEQ multiplex PCR was the method, and the copy in TCRdb shows in-frame clones only, minus some. The table shows about 110,000 clones, with approximately 89% occurring only once. The specimen was CD4+ or CD8+ T cells sorted from blood, collected in a trial of the OX40 agonist ivuxolimab. The sequence derives from an adult with an advanced solid tumor such as melanoma, head and neck, liver or kidney cancer. This chain joins TRBV30 and TRBJ2-7, with D perhaps TRBD1 (5 bases). CDR3 in amino acids: CAWSRQDTYEQYF. The CDR3 coding sequence is TGTGCCTGGAGTAGGCAGGACACCTACGAGCAGTACTTC.